This T cell receptor (beta chain) was captured by sequencing in a study of T cells in Graves' hyperthyroidism and ophthalmopathy. Study at large: Once the initial diagnosis was made, peripheral blood was obtained before any treatment. Study-level points and caveats: Median prediction lead before ophthalmopathy onset was about 6.3 months with the model.

Amplification targeted TCR beta CDR3 regions from RNA transcripts. The HTBI primer set drove a first-round RT-PCR of the TCR CDR3. MiXCR, run by TCRdb on the multiplex PCR reads, gives a single entry per CDR3 protein. Of about half a million distinct CDR3 sequences listed, around 20% are singletons. Concerning this clonotype: Its specificity is unknown.

V gave up 7 bases and J gave up 5 bases; unmatched junction bases: 14. Germline values: CDR1 LNHDA, CDR2 SQIVND (reference sequence). This CDR3 spans 16 amino acids. On the basis of clinical symptoms, serum thyroxine and TRAb, thyroid ultrasound and orbital computed tomography, diagnoses were made. The receptor comes from a man aged 40-49 years with Graves' ophthalmopathy. The chain combines TRBV19 with TRBJ1-2, with TRBD1 matching over 9 bases. The sequenced sample was blood. CDR3: CASTRTGAPVEYGYTF. The CDR3 DNA is TGTGCCAGTACTCGGACAGGGGCCCCGGTCGAGTATGGCTACACCTTC.